A selection of T cell receptor beta chains follows, all from one sample in a study of T-cell reconstitution after alpha-beta-depleted transplantation in children. TCRdb reprocessed the PCR reads via MiXCR and lists one record per CDR3 protein. Seen here are around 450,000 distinct CDR3 sequences, about 40% observed once, and the top ten hold roughly a quarter. The sample here was PBMCs, taken before TCRalphabeta/CD19-depleted stem cell transplant. The source is a girl aged 2-10 years with aplastic anemia, due to receive a stem cell transplant. Both conserved end residues are part of each CDR3. The order of the fields is D gene, J gene, V gene, clone size, CDR3 DNA, CDR3 protein. A D gene is named only where the DNA matches it firmly. The size of a clone is reported for some rows only, either as once, few or many, or as a class for expanded clones.

D: -; J: TRBJ1-1; V: TRBV6-2/TRBV6-3; size: once; DNA: TGTGACAGCAGGAGGAACAGGGAAGCTTTCTTT; CDR3: CDSRRNREAFF
D: -; J: TRBJ1-2; V: TRBV5-1; size: few; DNA: TGCGCCAGCAGGGCCACCTTAACCGGGACTAACTATGGCTACACCTTC; CDR3: CASRATLTGTNYGYTF
D: -; J: TRBJ1-5; V: TRBV6-2/TRBV6-3; size: -; DNA: TGTGCCAGCAGTTACGGAGGGCAGCCCCAGCATTTT; CDR3: CASSYGGQPQHF
D: TRBD2; J: TRBJ2-1; V: TRBV27; size: -; DNA: TGTGCCAGCAGTTTCTGGGGACTAGCGGGAGCTCCTGAGCAGTTCTTC; CDR3: CASSFWGLAGAPEQFF
D: -; J: TRBJ2-5; V: TRBV29-1; size: -; DNA: TGCAGCGTTGCTCGGGCCGTACAAGAGACCCAGTACTTC; CDR3: CSVARAVQETQYF
D: TRBD1; J: TRBJ1-1; V: TRBV7-9; size: many; DNA: TGTGCCAGCAGCCCAGGGACAGGCTTGAACACTGAAGCTTTCTTT; CDR3: CASSPGTGLNTEAFF
D: -; J: TRBJ1-1; V: TRBV21-1; size: many; DNA: TGTGCCAGCAGCAAGAACGGACAGGCGAACACTGAAGCTTTCTTT; CDR3: CASSKNGQANTEAFF
D: -; J: TRBJ2-7; V: TRBV7-9; size: few; DNA: TGTGCCAGCAGCTCCCGGATTTCCTACGAGCAGTACTTC; CDR3: CASSSRISYEQYF
D: -; J: TRBJ1-2; V: TRBV7-9; size: -; DNA: TGTGCCAGCAGCTTAGGGGACAATGGCTACACCTTC; CDR3: CASSLGDNGYTF
D: -; J: TRBJ1-2; V: TRBV30; size: once; DNA: TGTGCCTGGAGTGGGGCAGGCTATGGCTACACCTTC; CDR3: CAWSGAGYGYTF
D: TRBD2; J: TRBJ2-1; V: TRBV4-1; size: -; DNA: TGCGCCAGCAGCCAAGATTCCCCTTTTAGCGGGAGGGGTGGCAATGAGCAGTTCTTC; CDR3: CASSQDSPFSGRGGNEQFF
D: -; J: TRBJ2-3; V: TRBV20-1; size: -; DNA: TGCAGTGCTAGAGAGTACGGGTACACAGATACGCAGTATTTT; CDR3: CSAREYGYTDTQYF
D: TRBD1; J: TRBJ1-5; V: TRBV12-3/TRBV12-4; size: -; DNA: TGTGCCAGCAGTTCCTTTGACAGGGAGGATTCGCCCCAGCATTTT; CDR3: CASSSFDREDSPQHF
D: -; J: TRBJ1-1; V: TRBV10-1; size: -; DNA: TGCGCCAGCAGTGGGGGGTTTTACACTGAAGCTTTCTTT; CDR3: CASSGGFYTEAFF
D: TRBD2; J: TRBJ2-7; V: TRBV5-1; size: -; DNA: TGCGCCAGCAGCTGGACTAGCGGGGAGAGGAACGAGCAGTACTTC; CDR3: CASSWTSGERNEQYF
D: -; J: TRBJ1-3; V: TRBV6-2/TRBV6-3; size: -; DNA: TGTGCCAGCAGCCCCAAGGACAGCTCTGGAAACACCATATATTTT; CDR3: CASSPKDSSGNTIYF
D: -; J: TRBJ1-2; V: TRBV12-3/TRBV12-4; size: few; DNA: TGTGCCAGCAGCTTTGGGACGGCTCGTTATGGCTACACCTTC; CDR3: CASSFGTARYGYTF
D: -; J: TRBJ2-1; V: TRBV15; size: -; DNA: TGTGCCACCAGCAGAGTTCGTGGGGGGGCCGGTGTAAATGAGCAGTTCTTC; CDR3: CATSRVRGGAGVNEQFF
D: TRBD1; J: TRBJ1-5; V: TRBV2; size: -; DNA: TGTGCCAGCAGTTACAGGGGAGAGTTGTTTCAGCCCCAGCATTTT; CDR3: CASSYRGELFQPQHF
D: -; J: TRBJ2-1; V: TRBV6-6; size: many; DNA: TGTGCCAGCAGTTGGGTTAGGGATGAGCAGTTCTTC; CDR3: CASSWVRDEQFF
D: TRBD2; J: TRBJ2-7; V: TRBV7-6; size: -; DNA: TGTGCCAGCAGCGTAGAGCGGGAGTGGGGCGAGCAGTACTTC; CDR3: CASSVEREWGEQYF
D: -; J: TRBJ2-1; V: TRBV2; size: many; DNA: TGTGCCAGCAGTGACTGGTCTAGCTCCTACAATGAGCAGTTCTTC; CDR3: CASSDWSSSYNEQFF
D: TRBD2; J: TRBJ2-7; V: TRBV20-1; size: -; DNA: TGCAGTGCTGGTAATGCGACTAGCGGGGCTAGCTACGAGCAGTACTTC; CDR3: CSAGNATSGASYEQYF
D: TRBD2; J: TRBJ2-3; V: TRBV19; size: few; DNA: TGTGCCAGTAGTAATAGCGGGAGGGCCTTTCATACGCAGTATTTT; CDR3: CASSNSGRAFHTQYF
D: TRBD1; J: TRBJ2-7; V: TRBV12-3/TRBV12-4; size: few; DNA: TGTGCCAGCAGTTTAGCGCAGGGGGCGGGCGAGCAGTACTTC; CDR3: CASSLAQGAGEQYF
D: TRBD1; J: TRBJ1-2; V: TRBV20-1; size: -; DNA: TGCAGTGCTAGGAAGGAGGGGGCCTATGGCTACACCTTC; CDR3: CSARKEGAYGYTF
D: TRBD2; J: TRBJ2-3; V: TRBV7-2; size: once; DNA: TGTGCCAGCAGCTTAGTGGTAGCGGGGGGGAAAGATACGCAGTATTTT; CDR3: CASSLVVAGGKDTQYF
D: -; J: TRBJ2-2; V: TRBV7-9; size: many; DNA: TGTGCCAGCAGGACAGTAGACACCGGGGAGCTGTTTTTT; CDR3: CASRTVDTGELFF
D: -; J: TRBJ2-7; V: TRBV6-1; size: -; DNA: TGTGCCAGCAAGCGATGGACTACGAACGAGCAGTACTTC; CDR3: CASKRWTTNEQYF
D: TRBD2; J: TRBJ2-3; V: TRBV5-1; size: -; DNA: TGCGCCAGCAGCTCCACGACTAGCGGGGTATATACGCAGTATTTT; CDR3: CASSSTTSGVYTQYF
D: TRBD1; J: TRBJ1-5; V: TRBV5-1; size: -; DNA: TGCGCCAGCAGCTTTGGGACAGGGGAGTTTCAGCCCCAGCATTTT; CDR3: CASSFGTGEFQPQHF
D: -; J: TRBJ2-5; V: TRBV29-1; size: many; DNA: TGCAGCGTTAGGGAGTACCAAGAGACCCAGTACTTC; CDR3: CSVREYQETQYF
D: TRBD2; J: TRBJ2-5; V: TRBV28; size: -; DNA: TGTGCCAGCAGGAGGGAGCCTAGCGGGCCAAGAGAGACCCAGTACTTC; CDR3: CASRREPSGPRETQYF
D: -; J: TRBJ1-5; V: TRBV5-6; size: -; DNA: TGTGCCAGCAGCTATGTGACGGATCAGCCCCAGCATTTT; CDR3: CASSYVTDQPQHF
D: -; J: TRBJ2-7; V: TRBV12-3/TRBV12-4; size: many; DNA: TGTGCCAGCAGTTTAAGGAGGGGGCCCTACGAGCAGTACTTC; CDR3: CASSLRRGPYEQYF
D: -; J: TRBJ2-7; V: TRBV3-1; size: many; DNA: TGTGCCAGCAGCCGAAGAGCGTACTCCTACGAGCAGTACTTC; CDR3: CASSRRAYSYEQYF
D: -; J: TRBJ1-2; V: TRBV20-1; size: -; DNA: TGCAGTGCTCCGTCAGGGAACTATGGCTACACCTTC; CDR3: CSAPSGNYGYTF
D: TRBD1; J: TRBJ2-5; V: TRBV7-9; size: once; DNA: TGTGCCAGCAGCCTTACCCATACAGGGGATTGGCGGGAGACCCAGTACTTC; CDR3: CASSLTHTGDWRETQYF
D: TRBD2; J: TRBJ2-3; V: TRBV12-3/TRBV12-4; size: -; DNA: TGTGCCAGCAGGCGGACTAGCGGGAGTTTCGCAGATACGCAGTATTTT; CDR3: CASRRTSGSFADTQYF
D: -; J: TRBJ2-5; V: TRBV20-1; size: once; DNA: TGCAGTGCTAGAGATCAGACGGGGGCGCCGGAAGAGACCCAGTACTTC; CDR3: CSARDQTGAPEETQYF
D: -; J: TRBJ2-1; V: TRBV5-5; size: -; DNA: TGTGCCAGCAGCCTCCCTAGTGGGAGTGGGGTTTACAATGAGCAGTTCTTC; CDR3: CASSLPSGSGVYNEQFF
D: -; J: TRBJ2-5; V: TRBV12-3/TRBV12-4; size: many; DNA: TGTGCCAGCAGTTTCTTTACAGCGCAAGAGACCCAGTACTTC; CDR3: CASSFFTAQETQYF
D: -; J: TRBJ2-1; V: TRBV20-1; size: many; DNA: TGCAGTGCTAGAGATGGCGGGCCGCAGTTCTTC; CDR3: CSARDGGPQFF
D: TRBD2; J: TRBJ2-7; V: TRBV20-1; size: once; DNA: TGCAGTGCTAGAGATTCGACTAGCGGGAGGGGAACCTACGAGCAGTACTTC; CDR3: CSARDSTSGRGTYEQYF